This TCR beta chain was observed in a study of T cells in narcolepsy. The study's findings and limits: Reportedly, autoreactive clonotypes were serially detected in patients' blood but not controls'.

As for this clone: Its cognate antigen is unknown.

The table came from immunoSEQ multiplex PCR; TCRdb's copy has only in-frame clones and leaves some out. The sample records tens of thousands of clones, about 90% being singletons. Looked up from germline, CDR1 is SGHNT and CDR2 is YYREEE (reference sequence). After removal of 3 bases from V and 2 bases from J, the junction contained 10 bases not matched to a gene. This CDR3 is built from 17 residues. The V gene is TRBV5-4, the J gene TRBJ1-3; 8 bases agree with TRBD1. Sequencing input: CD45RA- memory CD4+ T cells from PBMCs. This clonotype originated in a human donor with narcolepsy. The CDR3 DNA sequence: TGTGCCAGCAGCTCGGCTGCAGGGGGCTCCACTGGAAACACCATATATTTT. It specifies CASSSAAGGSTGNTIYF. The whole variable domain, remainder taken from reference TRBV5-4 and TRBJ1-3, is ETGVTQSPTHLIKTRGQQVTLRCSSQSGHNTVSWYQQALGQGPQFIFQYYREEENGRGNFPPRFSGLQFPNYSSELNVNALELDDSALYLCASSSAAGGSTGNTIYFGEGSWLTVV.